These 18 T cell receptor beta chains share one sample of origin, sequenced in a study of Graves' ophthalmopathy and Graves' hyperthyroidism. Amplified TCR beta CDR3 regions were obtained using RNA transcripts as template. First-round RT-PCR employed HTBI primers, with a second-round multiplex PCR after it. TCRdb re-analysed the multiplex PCR reads in MiXCR, keeping a single row per CDR3 protein. The sample includes about 620,000 distinct CDR3 sequences, 20% to 25% seen only once; the top ten take approximately 6.5%. Sequenced: peripheral blood. These receptors were collected from a woman aged 18-35 years with stable Graves' hyperthyroidism. Some clones in this sample may be carry-over from other donors' samples.

This clonotype has a count of ten or more. This rearrangement joins TRBV7-2 to TRBJ1-6; D perhaps matches TRBD1 (5 bases). Between the trimmed V and J ends, which lost 2 bases and 5 bases, there was a span of 13 bases. The CDR3 consists of 16 residues. The germline V gene has CDR1 SGHTA and CDR2 FQGNSA. Here the CDR3 DNA reads TGTGCCAGCAGCTTACGAGCGGCGGGGGATAATTCACCCCTCCACTTT. This encodes CASSLRAAGDNSPLHF.

This chain's CDR3 is CASSLIKAAERGGELFF. DNA for the CDR3: TGTGCCAGCAGCTTAATAAAGGCGGCGGAAAGGGGCGGGGAGCTGTTTTTT. The rearrangement uses TRBV6-5 and TRBJ2-2; tentative D call: TRBD1 (5 bases). Between the trimmed V and J ends, which lost 6 bases and 7 bases, there was a span of 24 bases. The germline V gene has CDR1 MNHEY and CDR2 SVGAGI. The CDR3 contains 17 residues.

This clonotype showed up many times. The V and J genes are TRBV5-1 and TRBJ2-2, with 8 bases fitting TRBD2. The CDR3 covers 13 residues. Germline V gene data show CDR1 as SGHRS and CDR2 as YFSETQ. J lost 7 bases, V lost 3 bases, and 2 bases had no gene match. The CDR3 is CASSWGTSGELFF. CDR3 coding DNA: TGCGCCAGCAGCTGGGGGACTAGCGGGGAGCTGTTTTTT.

This clonotype was found many times. The chain is built from TRBV12-3 or TRBV12-4 and TRBJ1-2; possible D gene TRBD1, 5 bases. This CDR3 is 15 amino acids long. The V gene lost 3 bases and the J gene lost 7 bases, with 18 bases spanning the gap. Here the CDR3 DNA reads TGTGCCAGCAGTTTTAAAAGGGGACTAGTCTGTGGCTACACCTTC. This gives the protein CASSFKRGLVCGYTF.

This clonotype was found many times. The chain links TRBV7-9 to TRBJ2-5; unclear D gene. This CDR3 region has 15 residues. V lost 1 base to trimming and J lost 0 bases, with 9 bases between them. Germline CDR1 reads SEHNR; CDR2 reads FQNEAQ (reference sequence). The DNA for the CDR3 is TGTGCCAGCAGCTTAGTGGCGCTGTACCAAGAGACCCAGTACTTC. This sequence encodes CASSLVALYQETQYF.

The genes are TRBV18 and TRBJ2-7; D uncertain. Germline V lookup: CDR1 KGHSH, CDR2 LQKENI. This CDR3 region has 15 residues. V lost 0 bases, J lost 2 bases, and 11 bases lay in between. This CDR3 is CASSPPSLHAYEQYF. The CDR3 DNA is TGTGCCAGCTCACCACCGTCCTTGCATGCCTACGAGCAGTACTTC.

This clonotype was seen many times. The chain carries TRBV15 and TRBJ1-2; 7 bases line up with TRBD1. V gave up 0 bases and J gave up 4 bases; unmatched junction bases: 8. The CDR3 extends over 16 amino acids. Germline CDR1 is LNHNV and CDR2 is YYDKDF (reference sequence). The CDR3 sequence is CATSRDKGANFYGYTF. In DNA, the CDR3 is TGTGCCACCAGCAGAGATAAGGGGGCCAACTTCTATGGCTACACCTTC. Full variable domain (remainder filled in from reference TRBV15 and TRBJ1-2): DAMVIQNPRYQVTQFGKPVTLSCSQTLNHNVMYWYQQKSSQAPKLLFHYYDKDFNNEADTPDNFQSRRPNTSFCFLDIRSPGLGDTAMYLCATSRDKGANFYGYTFGSGTRLTVV.

This clonotype appeared many times. The CDR3 nucleotides read TGTGCCAGCAGTCCGCGACAGCTGAACACTGAAGCTTTCTTT. Translated, it gives CASSPRQLNTEAFF. The V and J genes are TRBV12-3 or TRBV12-4 and TRBJ1-1; a weak D match, TRBD1 (5 bases). The V end was cut by 5 bases, the J end by 0 bases, with 10 bases between. This CDR3 is 14 amino acids long.

This clonotype was detected only a few times. The chain couples TRBV6-5 to TRBJ1-5; D not certain. Germline CDR1 and CDR2: MNHEY and SVGAGI. V lost 2 bases, J lost 7 bases, and 15 bases lay in between. The CDR3 spans 15 residues. Here the CDR3 reads CASSYRRPREQPQHF. CDR3 bases: TGTGCCAGCAGTTACCGAAGACCAAGGGAACAGCCCCAGCATTTT.

The rearrangement joins TRBV6-1 to TRBJ1-1; 7 bases map to TRBD1. The CDR3 loop spans 14 amino acids. V gave up 6 bases and J gave up 5 bases; unmatched junction bases: 9. Germline lookup yields CDR1 MNHNS and CDR2 SASEGT. The CDR3 bases are TGTGCCAGCAGAAACAGGGGAGGAATTACTGAAGCTTTCTTT. Translated: CASRNRGGITEAFF.

This clonotype was found a few times. The chain employs TRBV14 and TRBJ2-4; maybe TRBD2 (5 bases). The germline V gene encodes CDR1 SGHDN and CDR2 FVKESK. This CDR3 is built from 14 residues. V lost 2 bases and J 7 bases, leaving 12 bases between the germline ends. The CDR3 spells CASSQRIGENIQYF. CDR3 DNA: TGTGCCAGCAGCCAACGGATCGGGGAGAACATTCAGTACTTC.

The chain has TRBV6-1 and TRBJ2-7; possible D gene TRBD2, 5 bases. Trimming removed 2 bases from V and 0 bases from J, with 14 bases in between. CDR1 is MNHNS and CDR2 is SASEGT in the germline V gene. The CDR3 consists of 16 residues. The CDR3 DNA reads TGTGCCAGCAGTGAACTAGCAGCCCGCTCCTCCTACGAGCAGTACTTC. Its protein is CASSELAARSSYEQYF.

The CDR3: CATSRDQGLAVETQYF. CDR3 DNA sequence: TGTGCCACCAGCAGAGATCAGGGACTAGCCGTTGAGACCCAGTACTTC. This chain links TRBV15 with TRBJ2-5; 9 nucleotides match TRBD2. Looked up from germline, CDR1 is LNHNV and CDR2 is YYDKDF (reference sequence). The CDR3 sequence is 16 residues long. V shed 0 bases, J shed 5 bases, and the junction held 7 bases outside the gene matches.

This clonotype was picked up many times. The J gene is TRBJ2-7, the V gene TRBV30, with D uncertain. V was trimmed by 0 bases and J by 6 bases, leaving 21 bases between them. The CDR3 extends over 16 amino acids. CDR1 and CDR2 from the germline V gene are GTSNPN and SVGIG (reference sequence). CDR3 residues: CAWSVGPGLGRFEQYF. Written as DNA, the CDR3 is TGTGCCTGGAGTGTAGGTCCGGGCCTTGGAAGGTTCGAGCAGTACTTC.

This clonotype was counted at least ten times. The rearrangement joins TRBV6-5 to TRBJ1-5, with a possible D match to TRBD1 (5 bases). Trimming took 0 bases from V and 4 from J, leaving 10 bases between them. This CDR3 comprises 15 residues. Germline-derived CDR1 and CDR2 are MNHEY and SVGAGI. The CDR3 here is CASSYSARVNQPQHF. The CDR3 coding sequence is TGTGCCAGCAGTTACTCGGCCAGGGTTAATCAGCCCCAGCATTTT.

For this clonotype: A read error may be the cause here, since a much bigger clone is one base away. The final CDR3 position lacks the conserved phenylalanine or tryptophan, pointing to a likely read error. This chain links TRBV27 with TRBJ2-7; tentatively, D is TRBD2 (7 bases). The V gene's germline CDR1 is MNHEY and CDR2 SMNVEV (reference sequence). The length of the CDR3 is 14 residues. Trimming pared 6 bases from V and 7 bases from J, leaving 19 bases between. CDR3 in DNA: TGTGCCAGCAGCCGGAGGGGGAGGGCCGAAGAGCAGTACTAC. It codes for CASSRRGRAEEQYY.

Only a few counts were recorded for this clonotype. J is TRBJ2-5 and V is TRBV6-1, with D perhaps given as TRBD1 or TRBD2 (5 bases each). CDR3 length equals 16 residues. Looked up from germline, CDR1 is MNHNS and CDR2 is SASEGT. The V gene lost 6 bases and the J gene lost 4 bases, with 21 bases spanning the gap. CDR3 sequence: CASSLGLREWRETQYF. CDR3 in DNA: TGTGCCAGCAGCCTGGGGCTCAGGGAGTGGCGAGAGACCCAGTACTTC.

Ten or more counts support this clonotype. The rearrangement uses TRBV30 and TRBJ1-1; no definite D call. Germline loops: CDR1 GTSNPN, CDR2 SVGIG (reference sequence). The CDR3 spans 13 residues. The V gene lost 5 bases and the J gene lost 0 bases, with 10 bases spanning the gap. The CDR3 coding sequence is TGTGCCTGGCGTAGGGAGATGAACACTGAAGCTTTCTTT. Its protein is CAWRREMNTEAFF.